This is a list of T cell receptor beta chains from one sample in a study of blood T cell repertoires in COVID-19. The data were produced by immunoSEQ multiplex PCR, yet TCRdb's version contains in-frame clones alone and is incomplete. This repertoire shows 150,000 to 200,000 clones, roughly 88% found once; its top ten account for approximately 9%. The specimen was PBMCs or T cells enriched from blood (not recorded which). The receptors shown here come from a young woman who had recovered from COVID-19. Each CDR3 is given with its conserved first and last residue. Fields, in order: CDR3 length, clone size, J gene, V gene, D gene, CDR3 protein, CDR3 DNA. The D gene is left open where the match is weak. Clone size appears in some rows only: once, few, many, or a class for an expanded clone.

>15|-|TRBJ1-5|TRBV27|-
CASSLMGGTSQPQHF
TGTGCCAGCAGTTTAATGGGGGGTACGTCCCAGCCCCAGCATTTT
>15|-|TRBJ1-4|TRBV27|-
CASSPQTASNEKLFF
TGTGCCAGCAGTCCTCAGACAGCATCTAATGAAAAACTGTTTTTT
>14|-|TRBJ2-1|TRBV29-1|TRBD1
CSVSRDRDIGEQFF
TGCAGCGTTAGTCGGGACAGGGATATAGGTGAGCAGTTCTTC
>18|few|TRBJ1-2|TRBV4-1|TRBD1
CASSQEDRLINYNYGYTF
TGCGCCAGCAGCCAAGAGGACAGGTTGATAAATTATAACTATGGCTACACCTTC
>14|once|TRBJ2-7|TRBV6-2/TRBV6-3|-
CASSFRVSSYEQYF
TGTGCCAGCAGTTTCAGGGTGAGCTCCTACGAGCAGTACTTC
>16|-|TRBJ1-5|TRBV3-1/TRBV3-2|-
CASSPPGRASNQPQHF
TGTGCCAGCAGCCCCCCAGGCAGGGCTAGCAATCAGCCCCAGCATTTT
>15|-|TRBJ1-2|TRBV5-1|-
CASSLGAGDNYGYTF
TGCGCCAGCAGCTTGGGAGCAGGGGATAACTATGGCTACACCTTC
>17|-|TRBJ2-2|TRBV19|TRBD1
CASNDPGQGAFTGELFF
TGTGCCAGTAACGATCCGGGACAGGGGGCGTTCACCGGGGAGCTGTTTTTT
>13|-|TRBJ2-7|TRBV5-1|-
CASSLRSSYEQYF
TGCGCCAGCAGCCTTAGAAGCTCCTACGAGCAGTACTTC
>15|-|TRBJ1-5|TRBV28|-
CASSLGLDSNQPQHF
TGTGCCAGCAGTTTAGGGCTTGATAGCAATCAGCCCCAGCATTTT
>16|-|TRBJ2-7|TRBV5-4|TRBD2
CASSLEVGGSIYEQYF
TGTGCCAGCAGCTTGGAGGTGGGAGGGTCTATCTACGAGCAGTACTTC
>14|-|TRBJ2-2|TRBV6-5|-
CASRIQGYTGELFF
TGTGCCAGCAGGATACAGGGTTACACCGGGGAGCTGTTTTTT
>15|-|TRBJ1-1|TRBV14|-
CASSQAGAGNTEAFF
TGTGCCAGCAGCCAAGCAGGGGCGGGGAACACTGAAGCTTTCTTT
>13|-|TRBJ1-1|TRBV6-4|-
CASSSNIGVEAFF
TGTGCCAGCAGCTCTAATATAGGGGTTGAAGCTTTCTTT
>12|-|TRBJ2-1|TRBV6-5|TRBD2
CASSRLAGGEFF
TGTGCCAGCAGTCGCCTAGCGGGCGGGGAGTTCTTC
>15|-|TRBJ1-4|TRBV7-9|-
CASRPTESPNEKLFF
TGTGCCAGCAGACCCACAGAATCACCGAATGAAAAACTGTTTTTT
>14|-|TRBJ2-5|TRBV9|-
CASSGPGHQETQYF
TGTGCCAGCAGCGGACCGGGACATCAAGAGACCCAGTACTTC
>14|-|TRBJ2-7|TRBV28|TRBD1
CASSPRQGSYEQYF
TGTGCCAGCAGTCCCCGACAGGGGAGCTACGAGCAGTACTTC